This is a list of T cell receptor beta chains from one sample in a study of T cell responses to AZD1222 COVID-19 vaccine. The repertoire was sequenced with immunoSEQ multiplex PCR; TCRdb's copy has only in-frame clones and lacks some. The sample consists of 57,000 or so clones, around three quarters of them appearing once. The material was peripheral blood, obtained on day 0 of AZD1222 vaccination. The receptors originated from an adult in good health. The CDR3 runs from the conserved cysteine through the conserved F or W. The order of the fields is J gene, clone size, V gene, D gene, CDR3 DNA, CDR3 protein. A D gene is named only where the DNA matches it firmly. For some rows the clone size is stated as once, few or many, or as a class when expanded; others skip it.

TRBJ1-2,.,TRBV7-8,.,TGTGCCAGCAGCTTAGCGGGGGGAGCTAACTATGGCTACACCTTC,CASSLAGGANYGYTF
TRBJ2-2,.,TRBV24-1,.,TGTGCCACCAGTGATGCAACGAACACCGGGGAGCTGTTTTTT,CATSDATNTGELFF
TRBJ2-5,once,TRBV25-1,.,TGTGCCAGCAGTGACAACAGGGCCAAAGAGACCCAGTACTTC,CASSDNRAKETQYF
TRBJ2-7,.,TRBV5-6,TRBD1,TGTGCCAGCAGCCCCGGGACAGGGGTATTCCACGAGCAGTACTTC,CASSPGTGVFHEQYF
TRBJ2-3,.,TRBV7-9,.,TGTGCCAGCAGCCCCCGCAGGGGTGCAGATACGCAGTATTTT,CASSPRRGADTQYF
TRBJ2-7,.,TRBV5-6,.,TGTGCCAGCAGCTCACCAGGATCCTACGAGCAGTACTTC,CASSSPGSYEQYF
TRBJ1-1,.,TRBV29-1,.,TGCAGCGTTGCCGGACAGCTTGCCACTGAAGCTTTCTTT,CSVAGQLATEAFF
TRBJ1-2,.,TRBV7-2,.,TGTGCCAGCAGTAATGGGGGTTCGGGAGGCTACACCTTC,CASSNGGSGGYTF
TRBJ1-1,.,TRBV7-2,.,TGTGCCAGCAGCTTAGATAGGAACACTGAAGCTTTCTTT,CASSLDRNTEAFF
TRBJ1-2,.,TRBV28,.,TGTGCCAGCAGTTTTAGGTCAGCTAACTATGGCTACACCTTC,CASSFRSANYGYTF
TRBJ2-3,once,TRBV7-2,TRBD1,TGTGCCAGCAGCCTTTCGGGACAGGGCACAGATACGCAGTATTTT,CASSLSGQGTDTQYF
TRBJ1-3,.,TRBV3-1/TRBV3-2,.,TGTGCCAGCAGCCAAGGGGCAGGGCAAGGAAACACCATATATTTT,CASSQGAGQGNTIYF
TRBJ1-6,.,TRBV5-1,TRBD1,TGCGCCAGCAGCTTGGCAGGGGGCGAGGCACCCCTCCACTTT,CASSLAGGEAPLHF
TRBJ1-3,once,TRBV6-5,.,TGTGCCAGCCCTTTAGGAAACACCATATATTTT,CASPLGNTIYF
TRBJ2-7,.,TRBV7-7,.,TGTGCTAGCAGCGCGGACAGCCTTGGCGAGCAGTACTTC,CASSADSLGEQYF
TRBJ1-1,.,TRBV28,.,TGTGCCAGCAGTTTCAGTCCAACCGGTACTGAAGCTTTCTTT,CASSFSPTGTEAFF
TRBJ1-6,.,TRBV7-8,.,TGTGCCAGCAGCTTACCACCGGGGAAGGTTTCACCCCTCCACTTT,CASSLPPGKVSPLHF
TRBJ2-7,.,TRBV27,.,TGTGCCAGCAGCCCCTGGGCAGGGAGAAACTACGAGCAGTACTTC,CASSPWAGRNYEQYF
TRBJ1-2,.,TRBV5-4,TRBD1,TGTGCCAGCAGCTTGGATGCCGCAGGGGGGACCTCAACGAATGGCTACACCTTC,CASSLDAAGGTSTNGYTF
TRBJ1-2,.,TRBV19,TRBD1,TGTGCCAGTAGCCCACAGGGGGACTATGGCTACACCTTC,CASSPQGDYGYTF
TRBJ1-2,.,TRBV3-1/TRBV3-2,TRBD1,TGTGCCAGCAGCCAAACAGGGGGCGCGTATGGCTACACCTTC,CASSQTGGAYGYTF
TRBJ1-5,.,TRBV12-3/TRBV12-4,.,TGTGCCAGCAGTTTGGAGGGGGTTCAGCCCCAGCATTTT,CASSLEGVQPQHF
TRBJ2-5,.,TRBV7-6,TRBD2,TGTGCCAGCACCCGTACACTAGCGCTACAAGAGACCCAGTACTTC,CASTRTLALQETQYF
TRBJ2-1,.,TRBV10-1,.,TGCGCCAGCAGTGCCTCAGGGTCGAATGAGCAGTTCTTC,CASSASGSNEQFF
TRBJ1-2,.,TRBV10-3,.,TGTGCCATCACCCCTTTGGGGGGCGGAGCTAACTATGGCTACACCTTC,CAITPLGGGANYGYTF
TRBJ1-2,.,TRBV3-1/TRBV3-2,.,TGTGCCAGCAGCCAAGAGAACAGGTTTTATGGCTACACCTTC,CASSQENRFYGYTF
TRBJ2-7,.,TRBV6-5,.,TGTGCCAGCTATGGGACCCGCCCCTACGAGCAGTACTTC,CASYGTRPYEQYF
TRBJ2-5,.,TRBV4-1,.,TGCGCCAGCAGCCAAGGGCTAGCGAGGCAGACCCAGTACTTC,CASSQGLARQTQYF
TRBJ1-1,.,TRBV12-3/TRBV12-4,.,TGTGCCAGCAGTTATAACACGGTCGGAGCTTTCTTT,CASSYNTVGAFF
TRBJ2-3,.,TRBV18,.,TGTGCCAGCTCACCGTACGTAGCCGGCACAGATACGCAGTATTTT,CASSPYVAGTDTQYF
TRBJ2-1,once,TRBV15,TRBD2,TGTGCCACCAGCAGAGGGGGAGCGGGGGGGATCTCCTACAATGAGCAGTTCTTC,CATSRGGAGGISYNEQFF